A single sample is the source of the 25 T cell receptor beta chains below, sequenced in a study of cytomegalovirus exposure and HLA in healthy donors. The PCR used 60 Vbeta and 13 Jbeta primers. TCRdb keeps only in-frame clones here, not all; method: immunoSEQ multiplex PCR. Of some 140,000 clones listed, roughly 73% are singletons. Sequenced material: PBMCs. All receptors come from a woman in her 40s in good health and CMV-seronegative.

The J gene is TRBJ1-1, the V gene TRBV27; D remains ambiguous. The V end was cut by 6 bases, the J end by 0 bases, with 20 bases between. CDR3 length: 17 amino acids. Germline V gene lookup returns CDR1 MNHEY and CDR2 SMNVEV (reference sequence). The CDR3 bases are TGTGCCAGCAGACAAATGTGGCGGATTACAATGAACACTGAAGCTTTCTTT. Translated, it gives CASRQMWRITMNTEAFF.

J is TRBJ2-3 and V is TRBV7-9, with a tentative D call TRBD2 (6 bases). V was cut by 5 bases and J by 0 bases, with 9 bases left in between. Germline V gene sequence: CDR1 SEHNR, CDR2 FQNEAQ (reference sequence). The CDR3 has 14 amino acids. Written as DNA, the CDR3 is TGTGCCAGCAGCCTAGGGAGGAGCACAGATACGCAGTATTTT. This codes for CASSLGRSTDTQYF.

In its sample, this clone was seen once. V and J are TRBV6-1 and TRBJ1-5; 8 positions match TRBD1. The CDR3 extends over 16 amino acids. J lost 5 bases, V lost 4 bases, and 10 bases had no gene match. CDR1 and CDR2 from the germline V gene are MNHNS and SASEGT. CDR3 loop: CASSVPAGGDYQPQHF. Here the CDR3 DNA reads TGTGCCAGCAGTGTTCCGGCAGGGGGCGATTATCAGCCCCAGCATTTT.

This clone has more than one count but fewer than ten. This chain links TRBV6-1 with TRBJ1-5, with D uncertain. The CDR3 is 15 residues long. Trimming took 2 bases from V and 5 from J, leaving 13 bases between them. CDR1 is MNHNS, CDR2 SASEGT, per germline. CDR3 amino acids: CASSEWYSSDQPQHF. The CDR3, as DNA: TGTGCCAGCAGTGAATGGTATTCGAGCGATCAGCCCCAGCATTTT.

This clone was picked up a small number of times. The chain joins TRBV4-2 to TRBJ1-4; 11 bases align to TRBD1. CDR1 is LGHNA and CDR2 is YNFKEQ in the germline V gene. Trimming at V came to 4 bases and at J to 3 bases, leaving 7 bases not matched to a gene. The CDR3 is made up of 17 amino acids. The chain's CDR3 is CASSPGQGVLANEKLFF. As DNA, the CDR3 is TGTGCCAGCAGCCCGGGACAGGGGGTGTTGGCTAATGAAAAACTGTTTTTT.

Remarks on this clone: The germline gene is not matched at one end of the junction; a read error may be the cause. The V and J genes are TRBV7-9 and TRBJ1-1; 7 positions agree with TRBD1. This CDR3 is built from 13 residues. Germline V gene lookup returns CDR1 SEHNR and CDR2 FQNEAQ (reference sequence). DNA for the CDR3: TGTGCCACCAGCTCCGGGACAGCTACTGAAGCTTTCTTT. Encoded protein: CATSSGTATEAFF.

The V and J genes are TRBV19 and TRBJ1-5; TRBD1 might be the D (6 bases). The germline CDR1 and CDR2 sequences are LNHDA and SQIVND (reference sequence). Trimming took off 6 bases at V and 1 base at J, with 13 bases between the two ends. The CDR3 runs 15 residues. The CDR3 DNA follows: TGTGCCAGTAGCGCTGGGACATCGAGCAATCAGCCCCAGCATTTT. Amino acids: CASSAGTSSNQPQHF. The full variable domain, completed using reference TRBV19 and TRBJ1-5, is DGGITQSPKYLFRKEGQNVTLSCEQNLNHDAMYWYRQDPGQGLRLIYYSQIVNDFQKGDIAEGYSVSREKKESFPLTVTSAQKNPTAFYLCASSAGTSSNQPQHFGDGTRLSIL.

V usage is TRBV9 and J usage is TRBJ2-7, with D uncertain. Trimming stripped 0 bases from V and 0 bases from J, with 4 bases between. The CDR3 spans 13 residues. Germline loops: CDR1 SGDLS, CDR2 YYNGEE. The CDR3 loop is CASSVAGSYEQYF. DNA of the CDR3: TGTGCCAGCAGCGTAGCCGGCTCCTACGAGCAGTACTTC.

The chain uses TRBV27 and TRBJ2-1; 7 bases line up with TRBD2. Germline CDR1 is MNHEY and CDR2 is SMNVEV (reference sequence). This CDR3 comprises 15 residues. Trimming removed 2 bases from V and 3 bases from J; junction bases left unmatched: 4. CDR3 residues: CASSLAGVHYNEQFF. The DNA of the CDR3 is TGTGCCAGCAGTTTAGCGGGGGTACACTACAATGAGCAGTTCTTC.

This sequence joins TRBV4-1 and TRBJ1-5; tentatively, D is TRBD1 (5 bases). Germline V CDR1 and CDR2: MGHRA, YSYEKL. Trimming took off 4 bases at V and 0 bases at J, with 10 bases between the two ends. The CDR3 loop spans 15 amino acids. This chain's CDR3 is CASSRTLYSNQPQHF. The CDR3 nucleotides are TGCGCCAGCAGCCGGACACTTTATAGCAATCAGCCCCAGCATTTT.

CDR3: CASSLEGGGTDTQYF. The CDR3 nucleotides read TGTGCCAGCAGTTTAGAGGGAGGGGGAACAGATACGCAGTATTTT. The gene calls are TRBV28 and TRBJ2-3; a weak D match, TRBD2 (7 bases). CDR3 length: 15 amino acids. Trimming removed 2 bases from V and 3 bases from J, with 12 bases in between. Germline V gives CDR1 MDHEN, CDR2 SYDVKM.

V gene TRBV5-1 combines with J gene TRBJ1-1; D not certain. With 0 bases removed from V and 6 bases from J, the gap between germline ends came to 15 bases. The germline gives CDR1 SGHRS, CDR2 YFSETQ. The CDR3 length is 15 residues. The CDR3, as DNA: TGCGCCAGCAGCTTGGTTGCAGGCAGCGGATCTGAAGCTTTCTTT. It encodes CASSLVAGSGSEAFF. The full variable domain, with the rest looked up from reference TRBV5-1 and TRBJ1-1, is KAGVTQTPRYLIKTRGQQVTLSCSPISGHRSVSWYQQTPGQGLQFLFEYFSETQRNKGNFPGRFSGRQFSNSRSEMNVSTLELGDSALYLCASSLVAGSGSEAFFGQGTRLTVV.

This clone was seen a single time. This rearrangement joins TRBV7-9 to TRBJ1-1; a possible D gene is TRBD1 (5 bases). The CDR3 totals 13 residues. The V gene's germline CDR1 is SEHNR and CDR2 FQNEAQ (reference sequence). With 7 bases removed from V and 1 base from J, the gap between germline ends came to 10 bases. CDR3 sequence (DNA): TGTGCCAGCAATCGGGGGACGAACACTGAAGCTTTCTTT. Translation gives CASNRGTNTEAFF.

V usage is TRBV9 and J usage is TRBJ2-2; 8 nucleotides match TRBD2. Germline V gene sequence: CDR1 SGDLS, CDR2 YYNGEE. This CDR3 is 16 amino acids long. V was pared by 4 bases and J by 0 bases, with 5 bases of the junction left unmatched. In DNA, the CDR3 is TGTGCCAGCAGCCCAACTAGCGGAGCGAACACCGGGGAGCTGTTTTTT. Translated, it gives CASSPTSGANTGELFF.

V is TRBV5-1 and J is TRBJ2-1; TRBD1 aligns across 9 bases. This CDR3 region has 15 residues. V lost 4 bases to trimming and J lost 1 base; unmatched junction nucleotides: 3. Germline lookup yields CDR1 SGHRS and CDR2 YFSETQ. The CDR3 is CASSPGQGSYNEQFF. CDR3 DNA sequence: TGCGCCAGCAGCCCGGGACAGGGTTCCTACAATGAGCAGTTCTTC.

This clone was seen only a few times. The chain joins TRBV4-1 to TRBJ1-1; 9 nucleotides match TRBD1. Germline V gives CDR1 MGHRA, CDR2 YSYEKL. The CDR3 loop spans 15 amino acids. The J segment lost 6 bases and the V segment lost 8 bases, leaving 13 bases of the junction unmatched. CDR3 bases: TGCGCCAGCCGTGGGGTTGGACAGGGGTTGGCTGAAGCTTTCTTT. This translates into CASRGVGQGLAEAFF.

The chain links TRBV5-1 to TRBJ2-5; 8 nucleotides line up with TRBD1. With the DNA end fitting TRBJ2-7 better, the J assignment may be wrong. The CDR3 has 14 residues. Per the germline V gene, CDR1 is SGHRS and CDR2 is YFSETQ. The CDR3 loop is CASSPWTGTYEQYF. CDR3 in DNA: TGCGCCAGCAGCCCGTGGACAGGGACCTACGAGCAGTACTTC.

The V gene is TRBV10-3, the J gene TRBJ1-2; TRBD1 might be the D (5 bases). V lost 2 bases to trimming and J lost 0 bases, with 16 bases between them. This CDR3 has 17 amino acids. Germline-derived CDR1 and CDR2 are ENHRY and SYGVKD. CDR3 loop: CAISEPGVRVANYGYTF. CDR3 coding DNA: TGTGCCATCAGTGAGCCGGGAGTCAGGGTAGCTAACTATGGCTACACCTTC.

The J gene is TRBJ1-2, the V gene TRBV7-9, with D perhaps matching TRBD1 (6 bases). With 5 bases removed from V and 4 bases from J, the gap between germline ends came to 14 bases. Germline V gene lookup returns CDR1 SEHNR and CDR2 FQNEAQ (reference sequence). CDR3 size: 14 residues. The CDR3 sequence: CASSDIRDTYGYTF. CDR3 bases: TGTGCCAGCAGCGACATACGGGACACCTATGGCTACACCTTC.

The V call is TRBV4-2, the J call TRBJ1-1; tentatively, D is TRBD1 (5 bases). The CDR3 length is 13 residues. The germline V and J ends were trimmed by 5 bases and 7 bases, with 14 bases remaining between them. CDR1 is LGHNA and CDR2 is YNFKEQ in the germline V gene. CDR3 bases: TGTGCCAGCAGCTCCGACAGAACCAGTGAAGCTTTCTTT. Translated: CASSSDRTSEAFF.

About this clone itself: Relative to the germline gene, one junction end is altered; a read error may explain this. DNA for the CDR3: TGCGCCAGCACCCAAGATTCAGGGGGTTTCTATGGCTACACCTTC. Its protein product is CASTQDSGGFYGYTF. The chain combines TRBV4-3 with TRBJ1-2; 7 bases match TRBD1. From germline, CDR1 is LGHNA and CDR2 YSLEER. The CDR3 has 15 amino acids.

For this clone: Within the sample, other DNA sequences also encode this same CDR3. In DNA, the CDR3 is TGTGCCAGCAGCTTGCCAGGCAAAGAGACCCAGTACTTC. Its protein is CASSLPGKETQYF. The chain carries TRBV5-4 and TRBJ2-5; no reliable D call. Germline V gene lookup returns CDR1 SGHNT and CDR2 YYREEE (reference sequence). V was clipped by 1 base and J by 3 bases, with 7 bases between them. The CDR3 is made up of 13 amino acids.

This clone turned up a few times. This chain links TRBV7-6 with TRBJ1-1, with D possibly being TRBD1 (5 bases). V lost 1 base and J lost 6, with 9 bases in between. Looked up from germline, CDR1 is SGHVS and CDR2 is FNYEAQ. This CDR3 is 13 amino acids long. CDR3 sequence (DNA): TGTGCCAGCAGCTTAGATGGGGGGTCTGAAGCTTTCTTT. Its protein is CASSLDGGSEAFF.

This clone was observed a handful of times. The chain is built from TRBV7-2 and TRBJ1-1; tentatively, D is TRBD1 (5 bases). V lost 1 base and J 1 base, leaving 7 bases between the germline ends. The germline V gene has CDR1 SGHTA and CDR2 FQGNSA. The CDR3 has 14 residues. The CDR3 sequence: CASSLVGENTEAFF. For the CDR3, the DNA is TGTGCCAGCAGCTTAGTAGGGGAGAACACTGAAGCTTTCTTT.

This chain links TRBV7-8 with TRBJ1-3; D remains ambiguous. The V gene lost 5 bases and the J gene lost 0 bases, with 11 bases spanning the gap. The length of the CDR3 is 15 residues. Germline assignment: CDR1 SGHVS and CDR2 FQNEAQ. Written as DNA, the CDR3 is TGTGCCAGCAGCCCCTTGAGGAGCTCTGGAAACACCATATATTTT. It translates to CASSPLRSSGNTIYF.